The clone carrying this T cell receptor (beta chain) has more than one count but fewer than ten. Its antigen is currently unknown. As it was prepared, the TCRbeta library received unique molecular identifiers. In TCRdb, the PCR reads were re-called with MiXCR into one record per CDR3 protein. In the table there are more than 300,000 distinct CDR3 sequences, around 15% of which are singletons. The data originate from a study of T-cell reconstitution after alpha-beta-depleted transplantation in children. Overall study findings and caveats: The main origin of T-cell counts and diversity one year after transplant was newly produced T cells. Roughly two months post-transplant, alpha-beta T cells reportedly originated from several hundred graft clones that had expanded.

The source was PBMCs, mostly from graft donor cells, collected 360 days after TCRalphabeta/CD19-depleted stem cell transplant. The TCR sequence derives from a male patient under 10 years old who had a stem cell transplant for acute lymphoblastic leukemia, so the T cells may come from the graft donor.

The CDR3 nucleotides are TGCGCCAGCAGCCAAGATCCAGGATTTGACAGGGGCGATGAAAAACTGTTTTTT. Translating it yields CASSQDPGFDRGDEKLFF. V and J are TRBV4-3 and TRBJ1-4, with 8 bases fitting TRBD1. Germline V lookup: CDR1 LGHNA, CDR2 YSLEER. The V gene end was trimmed by 0 bases and the J gene end by 6 bases; junction bases not matched to a gene: 12. The CDR3 extends over 18 amino acids.